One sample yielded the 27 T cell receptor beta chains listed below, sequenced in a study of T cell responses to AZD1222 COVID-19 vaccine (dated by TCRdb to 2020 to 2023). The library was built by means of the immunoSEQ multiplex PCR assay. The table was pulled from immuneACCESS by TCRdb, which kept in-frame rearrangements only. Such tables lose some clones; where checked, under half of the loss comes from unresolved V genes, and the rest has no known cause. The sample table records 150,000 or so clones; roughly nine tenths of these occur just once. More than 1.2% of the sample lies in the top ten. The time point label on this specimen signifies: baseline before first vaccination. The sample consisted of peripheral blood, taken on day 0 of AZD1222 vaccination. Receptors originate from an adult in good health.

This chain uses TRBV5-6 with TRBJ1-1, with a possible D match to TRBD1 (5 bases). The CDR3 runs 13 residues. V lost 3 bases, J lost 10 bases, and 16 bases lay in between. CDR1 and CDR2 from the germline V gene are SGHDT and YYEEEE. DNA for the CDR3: TGTGCCAGCAGCTCGAGAGGGACTCCCGGAGCTTTCTTT. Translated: CASSSRGTPGAFF.

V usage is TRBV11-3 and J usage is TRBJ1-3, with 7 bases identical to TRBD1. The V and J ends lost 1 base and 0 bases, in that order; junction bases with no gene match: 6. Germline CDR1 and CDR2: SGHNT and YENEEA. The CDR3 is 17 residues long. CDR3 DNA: TGTGCCAGCAGCTTAGGACAGGGACCTGGCTCTGGAAACACCATATATTTT. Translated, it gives CASSLGQGPGSGNTIYF. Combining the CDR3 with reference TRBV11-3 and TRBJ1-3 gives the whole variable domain EAGVVQSPRYKIIEKKQPVAFWCNPISGHNTLYWYLQNLGQGPELLIRYENEEAVDDSQLPKDRFSAERLKGVDSTLKIQPAELGDSAVYLCASSLGQGPGSGNTIYFGEGSWLTVV.

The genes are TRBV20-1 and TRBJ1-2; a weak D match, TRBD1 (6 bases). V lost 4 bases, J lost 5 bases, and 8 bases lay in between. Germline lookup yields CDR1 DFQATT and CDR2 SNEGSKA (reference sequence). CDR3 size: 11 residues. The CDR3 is CSAIRGYGYTF. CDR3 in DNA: TGCAGTGCTATCAGGGGTTATGGCTACACCTTC.

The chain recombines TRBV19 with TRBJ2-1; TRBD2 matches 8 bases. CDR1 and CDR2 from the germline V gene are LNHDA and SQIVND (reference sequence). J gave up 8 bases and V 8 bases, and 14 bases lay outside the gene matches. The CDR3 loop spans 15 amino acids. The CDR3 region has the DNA TGTGCCAGTGGGCCGAGCGCGGGAGGTTACGATGAGCAGTTCTTC. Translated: CASGPSAGGYDEQFF.

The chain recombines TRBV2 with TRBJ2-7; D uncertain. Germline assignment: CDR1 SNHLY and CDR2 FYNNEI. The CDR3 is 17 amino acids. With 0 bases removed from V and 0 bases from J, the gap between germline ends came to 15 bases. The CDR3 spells CASSEAPLGYNSYEQYF. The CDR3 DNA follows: TGTGCCAGCAGTGAAGCGCCCCTCGGATACAACTCCTACGAGCAGTACTTC. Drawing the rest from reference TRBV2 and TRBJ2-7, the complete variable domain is EPEVTQTPSHQVTQMGQEVILRCVPISNHLYFYWYRQILGQKVEFLVSFYNNEISEKSEIFDDQFSVERPDGSNFTLKIRSTKLEDSAMYFCASSEAPLGYNSYEQYFGPGTRLTVT.

The CDR3 DNA follows: TGTGCCAGCAGCTTAGCCCGGGGACAGGCCCGACAAATCACAGATACGCAGTATTTT. Its protein product is CASSLARGQARQITDTQYF. This chain joins TRBV7-9 and TRBJ2-3; 8 bases are a match to TRBD1. The germline CDR1 and CDR2 sequences are SEHNR and FQNEAQ (reference sequence). Losses at the gene ends were 0 bases for V and 2 bases for J; bases not matched to a gene: 13. This CDR3 spans 19 amino acids. Looking up the rest from reference TRBV7-9 and TRBJ2-3 gives the full variable domain: DTGVSQNPRHKITKRGQNVTFRCDPISEHNRLYWYRQTLGQGPEFLTYFQNEAQLEKSRLLSDRFSAERPKGSFSTLEIQRTEQGDSAMYLCASSLARGQARQITDTQYFGPGTRLTVL.

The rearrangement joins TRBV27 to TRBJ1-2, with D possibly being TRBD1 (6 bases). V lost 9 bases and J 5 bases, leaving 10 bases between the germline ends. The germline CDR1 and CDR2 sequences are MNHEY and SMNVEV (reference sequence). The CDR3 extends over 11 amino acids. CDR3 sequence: CASWTDYGYTF. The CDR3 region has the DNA TGTGCCAGTTGGACAGATTATGGCTACACCTTC.

The CDR3 nucleotides are TGTGCCAGCAGTTACGGGTCAATCGCGGGAGCGGGGGAGCAGTACTTC. Residues: CASSYGSIAGAGEQYF. This chain connects TRBV6-2 or TRBV6-3 to TRBJ2-7; 7 nucleotides agree with TRBD2. The germline V gene encodes CDR1 MNHEY and CDR2 SVGEGT. This CDR3 region has 16 residues. Trimming removed 2 bases from V and 7 bases from J; junction bases left unmatched: 14.

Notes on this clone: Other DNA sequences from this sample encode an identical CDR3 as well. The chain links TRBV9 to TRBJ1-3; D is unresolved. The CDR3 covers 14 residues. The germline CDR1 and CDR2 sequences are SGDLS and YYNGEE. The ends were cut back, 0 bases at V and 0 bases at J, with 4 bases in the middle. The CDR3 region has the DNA TGTGCCAGCAGCGTAGTATCCTCTGGAAACACCATATATTTT. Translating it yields CASSVVSSGNTIYF.

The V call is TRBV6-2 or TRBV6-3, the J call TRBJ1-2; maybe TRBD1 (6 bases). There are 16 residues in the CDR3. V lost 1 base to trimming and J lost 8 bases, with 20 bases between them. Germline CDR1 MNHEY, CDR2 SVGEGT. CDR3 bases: TGTGCCAGCAGTTACTTTCGGGGGCCCATTCCAGTAGGCTACACCTTC. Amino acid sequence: CASSYFRGPIPVGYTF.

Written as DNA, the CDR3 is TGTGCCAGCAGGTCTCCCGGGACAGGGCGGGCAGATACGCAGTATTTT. Protein product: CASRSPGTGRADTQYF. J is TRBJ2-3 and V is TRBV6-6, with 9 bases lining up with TRBD1. The length of the CDR3 is 16 residues. V lost 6 bases, J lost 4 bases, and 11 bases stayed unmatched. Germline CDR1 reads MNHNY; CDR2 reads SVGAGI (reference sequence).

Written as DNA, the CDR3 is TGTGCCAGCAGTTTATGGGGGGGACAGGGCAATCAGCCCCAGCATTTT. Translation: CASSLWGGQGNQPQHF. J is TRBJ1-5 and V is TRBV28; TRBD1 matches 8 bases. CDR3 length: 16 amino acids. Germline V gene lookup returns CDR1 MDHEN and CDR2 SYDVKM. J lost 2 bases, V lost 0 bases, and 3 bases had no gene match.

The CDR3 sequence is CASSAGRGAPLHF. CDR3 coding DNA: TGTGCCAGCAGCGCCGGAAGGGGGGCACCCCTCCACTTT. The chain employs TRBV9 and TRBJ1-6; D is possibly TRBD1 (6 bases). V lost 3 bases and J lost 11, with 12 bases in between. This CDR3 has 13 amino acids. CDR1 and CDR2 from the germline V gene are SGDLS and YYNGEE.

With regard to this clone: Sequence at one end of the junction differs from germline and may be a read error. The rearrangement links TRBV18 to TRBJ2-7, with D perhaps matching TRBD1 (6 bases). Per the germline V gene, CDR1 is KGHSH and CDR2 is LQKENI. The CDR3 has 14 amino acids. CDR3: CASSPTTGSYGQYF. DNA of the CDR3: TGTGCCAGCTCACCGACGACAGGCAGCTACGGGCAGTACTTC.

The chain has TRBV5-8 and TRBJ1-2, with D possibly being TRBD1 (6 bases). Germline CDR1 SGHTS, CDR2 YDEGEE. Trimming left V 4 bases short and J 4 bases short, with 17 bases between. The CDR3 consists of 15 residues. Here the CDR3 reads CASSRGGAIPYGYTF. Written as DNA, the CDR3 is TGTGCCAGCAGCCGAGGGGGGGCGATTCCCTATGGCTACACCTTC. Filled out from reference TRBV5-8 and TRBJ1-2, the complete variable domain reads EAGVTQSPTHLIKTRGQQATLRCSPISGHTSVYWYQQALGLGLQFLLWYDEGEERNRGNFPPRFSGRQFPNYSSELNVNALELEDSALYLCASSRGGAIPYGYTFGSGTRLTVV.

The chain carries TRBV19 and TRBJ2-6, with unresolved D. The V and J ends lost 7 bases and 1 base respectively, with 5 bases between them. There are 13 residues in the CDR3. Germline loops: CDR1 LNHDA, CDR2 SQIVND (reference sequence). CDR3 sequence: CASKSSGANVLTF. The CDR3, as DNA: TGTGCCAGTAAATCTTCTGGGGCCAACGTCCTGACTTTC.

CDR3 sequence (DNA): TGTGCCAGCAGCCGGCCCCTAGCGGGAGCAGCGAACACCGGGGAGCTGTTTTTT. It specifies CASSRPLAGAANTGELFF. V gene TRBV6-2 or TRBV6-3 combines with J gene TRBJ2-2; 10 nucleotides line up with TRBD2. CDR3 size: 18 residues. The J segment lost 0 bases and the V segment lost 6 bases, leaving 10 bases of the junction unmatched. Germline V gene lookup returns CDR1 MNHEY and CDR2 SVGEGT.

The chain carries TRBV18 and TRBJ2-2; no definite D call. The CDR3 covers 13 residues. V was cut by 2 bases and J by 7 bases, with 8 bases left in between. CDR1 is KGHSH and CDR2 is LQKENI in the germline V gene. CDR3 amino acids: CASSPSMGGELFF. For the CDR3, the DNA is TGTGCCAGCTCACCATCTATGGGCGGGGAGCTGTTTTTT.

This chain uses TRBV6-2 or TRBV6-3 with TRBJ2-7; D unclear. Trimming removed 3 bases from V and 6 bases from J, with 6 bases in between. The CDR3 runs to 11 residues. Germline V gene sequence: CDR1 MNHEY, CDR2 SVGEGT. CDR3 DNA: TGTGCCAGCAGTTATAGCCGCGAGCAGTACTTC. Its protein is CASSYSREQYF.

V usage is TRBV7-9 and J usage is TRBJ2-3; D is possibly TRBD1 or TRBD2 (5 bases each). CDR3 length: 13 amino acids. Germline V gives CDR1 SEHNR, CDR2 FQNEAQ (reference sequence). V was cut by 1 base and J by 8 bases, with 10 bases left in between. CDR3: CASSLDLRGTQYF. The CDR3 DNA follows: TGTGCCAGCAGCTTAGATTTGAGGGGTACGCAGTATTTT.

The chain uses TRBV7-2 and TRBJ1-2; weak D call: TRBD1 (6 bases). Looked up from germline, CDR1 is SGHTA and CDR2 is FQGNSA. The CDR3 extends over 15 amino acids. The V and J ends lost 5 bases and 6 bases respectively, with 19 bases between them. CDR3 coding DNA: TGTGCCAGCAGCCTAAACAGGGTAGCGGCTGATGGCTACACCTTC. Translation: CASSLNRVAADGYTF.

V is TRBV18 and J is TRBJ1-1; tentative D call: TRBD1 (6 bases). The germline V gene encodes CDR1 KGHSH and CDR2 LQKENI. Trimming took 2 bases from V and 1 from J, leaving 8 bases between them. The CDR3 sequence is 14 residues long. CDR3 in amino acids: CASSPEGGNTEAFF. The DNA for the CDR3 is TGTGCCAGCTCACCAGAGGGGGGGAACACTGAAGCTTTCTTT.

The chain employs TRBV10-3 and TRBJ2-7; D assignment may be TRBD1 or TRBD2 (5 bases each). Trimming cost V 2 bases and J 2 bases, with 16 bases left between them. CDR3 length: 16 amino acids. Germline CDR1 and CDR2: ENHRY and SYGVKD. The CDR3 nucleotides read TGTGCCATCAGTGAGCCCACCGGGACGGGCACCTACGAGCAGTACTTC. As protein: CAISEPTGTGTYEQYF.

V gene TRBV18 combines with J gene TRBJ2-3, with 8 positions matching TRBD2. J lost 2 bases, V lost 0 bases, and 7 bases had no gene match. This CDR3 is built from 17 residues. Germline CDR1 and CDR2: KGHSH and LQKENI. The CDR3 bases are TGTGCCAGCTCACCACCTGAGACTAGCGCCCTCACAGATACGCAGTATTTT. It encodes CASSPPETSALTDTQYF.

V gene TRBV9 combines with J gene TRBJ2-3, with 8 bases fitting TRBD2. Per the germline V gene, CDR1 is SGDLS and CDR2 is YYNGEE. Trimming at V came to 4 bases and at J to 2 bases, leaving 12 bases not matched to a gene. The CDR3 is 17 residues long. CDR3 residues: CASSPRGAGGTTDTQYF. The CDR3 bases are TGTGCCAGCAGCCCCCGAGGGGCGGGGGGTACCACAGATACGCAGTATTTT.

This CDR3 is CSASRGVWEKLFF. The CDR3 coding sequence is TGCAGTGCTAGTCGAGGGGTATGGGAAAAACTGTTTTTT. V usage is TRBV20-1 and J usage is TRBJ1-4; D might be TRBD1 (5 bases). The CDR3 is 13 residues long. V was trimmed by 3 bases and J by 8 bases, leaving 13 bases between them. Germline-derived CDR1 and CDR2 are DFQATT and SNEGSKA (reference sequence).

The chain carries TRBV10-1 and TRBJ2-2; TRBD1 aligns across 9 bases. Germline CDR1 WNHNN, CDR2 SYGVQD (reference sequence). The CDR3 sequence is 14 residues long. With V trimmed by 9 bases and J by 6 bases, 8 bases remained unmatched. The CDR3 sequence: CARDRDRVPGELFF. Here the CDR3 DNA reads TGCGCCAGGGACCGGGACAGGGTACCCGGGGAGCTGTTTTTT.